The 26 T cell receptor beta chains reported below all come from one sample, sequenced in a study of cytomegalovirus exposure and HLA in healthy donors (TCRdb year 2017). The library was produced with the immunoSEQ multiplex PCR assay. For the multiplex PCR, a mixture combining 60 forward primers for TCR Vbeta segments and 13 reverse primers for TCR Jbeta segments was used. Here the immuneACCESS table is served through TCRdb, limited to in-frame sequences with V and J called. Missing clones are a known gap in these copies; in checked studies unresolved V genes cover under half, and the rest lacks a known reason. The sample includes 150,000 to 200,000 clones, with over 60% observed a single time. The ten top clones hold 2.5% to 3.5% of the sample. The specimen was PBMCs. These receptors were collected from a woman aged 40 to 50 in good health and CMV-seronegative.

The chain carries TRBV18 and TRBJ1-2, with 7 nucleotides matching TRBD1. V lost 4 bases, J lost 10 bases, and 15 bases stayed unmatched. The germline CDR1 and CDR2 sequences are KGHSH and LQKENI. The CDR3 spans 15 residues. The CDR3 loop reads CASSRSRGESDAYTF. CDR3 bases: TGTGCCAGCTCACGCAGCAGGGGGGAGTCCGATGCCTACACCTTC.

The V and J genes are TRBV11-3 and TRBJ2-2; D may be TRBD2 (5 bases). The V gene's germline CDR1 is SGHNT and CDR2 YENEEA. The CDR3 runs 14 residues. The V gene lost 3 bases and the J gene lost 4 bases, with 9 bases spanning the gap. The DNA for the CDR3 is TGTGCCAGCAGCTTCGGGGTGAGCACCGGGGAGCTGTTTTTT. It translates to CASSFGVSTGELFF.

This chain connects TRBV28 to TRBJ2-7, with D unresolved. V was trimmed by 0 bases and J by 4 bases, leaving 4 bases between them. From germline, CDR1 is MDHEN and CDR2 SYDVKM. The CDR3 runs to 12 residues. The CDR3, as DNA: TGTGCCAGCAGTTTATGGCAGTACGAGCAGTACTTC. Translation gives CASSLWQYEQYF.

The CDR3 here is CAISDFVEQYF. The CDR3, as DNA: TGTGCCATCAGTGATTTCGTCGAGCAGTACTTC. This rearrangement joins TRBV10-3 to TRBJ2-7; no definite D call. The CDR3 runs to 11 residues. Germline lookup yields CDR1 ENHRY and CDR2 SYGVKD. The V end was cut by 3 bases, the J end by 6 bases, with 6 bases between.

V gene TRBV15 combines with J gene TRBJ1-3; the match to TRBD1 covers 8 bases. The CDR3 runs 18 residues. The V and J ends lost 0 bases and 0 bases, in that order; junction bases with no gene match: 7. Germline CDR1 reads LNHNV; CDR2 reads YYDKDF (reference sequence). CDR3 loop: CATSRELPDRASGNTIYF. In DNA, the CDR3 is TGTGCCACCAGCAGAGAGCTCCCGGACAGGGCCTCTGGAAACACCATATATTTT.

The chain links TRBV27 to TRBJ2-7, with D tentatively TRBD2 (5 bases). Trimming took 8 bases from V and 5 from J, leaving 19 bases between them. The CDR3 has 14 amino acids. From germline, CDR1 is MNHEY and CDR2 SMNVEV (reference sequence). The CDR3: CASRVEGWLNEQYF. Written as DNA, the CDR3 is TGTGCCAGCCGCGTTGAGGGCTGGCTGAACGAGCAGTACTTC.

V is TRBV5-1 and J is TRBJ1-2, with 7 bases fitting TRBD1. V lost 1 base, J lost 2 bases, and 8 bases stayed unmatched. Germline CDR1 is SGHRS and CDR2 is YFSETQ. The length of the CDR3 is 16 residues. CDR3 nucleotides: TGCGCCAGCAGCTTGATGGGGACAGAGTTAAACTATGGCTACACCTTC. Translating it yields CASSLMGTELNYGYTF.

The CDR3 sequence is CASSSRQGYTEAFF. CDR3 nucleotides: TGTGCCAGCAGCTCTAGACAGGGATACACTGAAGCTTTCTTT. This chain links TRBV7-2 with TRBJ1-1, with TRBD1 matching 7 bases. The trim removed 4 bases at V and 3 bases at J, leaving 5 bases unmatched. The length of the CDR3 is 14 residues. CDR1 is SGHTA and CDR2 is FQGNSA in the germline V gene.

J is TRBJ2-3 and V is TRBV5-5; a possible D gene is TRBD2 (6 bases). CDR3 size: 16 residues. The germline V and J ends were trimmed by 0 bases and 2 bases, with 13 bases remaining between them. Germline V lookup: CDR1 SGHKS, CDR2 YYEKEE (reference sequence). The CDR3 DNA is TGTGCCAGCAGCTTGGGATTAACGGGGGACACAGATACGCAGTATTTT. It is translated as CASSLGLTGDTDTQYF. The full variable domain, completed using reference TRBV5-5 and TRBJ2-3, is DAGVTQSPTHLIKTRGQQVTLRCSPISGHKSVSWYQQVLGQGPQFIFQYYEKEERGRGNFPDRFSARQFPNYSSELNVNALLLGDSALYLCASSLGLTGDTDTQYFGPGTRLTVL.

A few counts support this clone. V is TRBV27 and J is TRBJ2-5; possible D gene TRBD2, 6 bases. The J call is doubtful: the DNA matches TRBJ2-7 better. This CDR3 spans 13 amino acids. Germline CDR1 MNHEY, CDR2 SMNVEV (reference sequence). The CDR3 reads CASSLEGSYEQYF. CDR3 nucleotides: TGTGCCAGCAGTTTGGAGGGTAGCTACGAGCAGTACTTC.

The chain uses TRBV2 and TRBJ2-1, with 10 bases that match TRBD2. The V and J ends lost 4 bases and 2 bases, in that order; junction bases with no gene match: 2. Germline CDR1 and CDR2: SNHLY and FYNNEI. The CDR3 extends over 15 amino acids. The CDR3 DNA follows: TGTGCCAGCAGTGCTACTAGCGGGACCTACAATGAGCAGTTCTTC. Translation: CASSATSGTYNEQFF.

The J gene is TRBJ1-4, the V gene TRBV18, with 7 bases aligning to TRBD1. The J segment lost 0 bases and the V segment lost 6 bases, leaving 7 bases of the junction unmatched. This CDR3 has 16 residues. The germline CDR1 and CDR2 sequences are KGHSH and LQKENI. The CDR3: CASSTNRGATNEKLFF. As DNA, the CDR3 is TGTGCCAGCTCTACCAACAGGGGTGCAACTAATGAAAAACTGTTTTTT.

The table lists this clone with a count of one. This chain joins TRBV9 and TRBJ1-2, with TRBD1 matching 7 bases. The trim removed 3 bases at V and 2 bases at J, leaving 4 bases unmatched. CDR1 and CDR2 from the germline V gene are SGDLS and YYNGEE. CDR3 length: 14 amino acids. CDR3 coding DNA: TGTGCCAGCAGCGGAACAGGGGAAAACTATGGCTACACCTTC. Its protein product is CASSGTGENYGYTF.

The genes are TRBV6-5 and TRBJ1-2; TRBD1 matches 8 bases. Germline lookup yields CDR1 MNHEY and CDR2 SVGAGI. With 2 bases clipped from V and 7 bases from J, the junction kept 6 bases outside the gene matches. This CDR3 has 14 residues. The DNA of the CDR3 is TGTGCCAGCAGTTACGGGCAGGGGGCGCGTGGCTACACCTTC. Its protein is CASSYGQGARGYTF.

The rearrangement links TRBV2 to TRBJ1-2, with D unresolved. This CDR3 comprises 11 residues. Germline V gene lookup returns CDR1 SNHLY and CDR2 FYNNEI. V lost 7 bases and J lost 4, with 7 bases in between. This chain's CDR3 is CASKRVYGYTF. CDR3 nucleotide sequence: TGTGCCAGCAAAAGAGTCTATGGCTACACCTTC.

This chain joins TRBV6-5 and TRBJ2-5; D is perhaps TRBD2 (5 bases). In germline, CDR1 is MNHEY, CDR2 SVGAGI. The CDR3 loop spans 14 amino acids. V gave up 1 base and J gave up 1 base, with 7 bases separating them. The CDR3 bases are TGTGCCAGCAGTTACTACGGGGTCCAAGAGACCCAGTACTTC. This gives the protein CASSYYGVQETQYF.

The V call is TRBV29-1, the J call TRBJ1-1; D remains ambiguous. Germline values: CDR1 SQVTM, CDR2 ANQGSEA. The CDR3 has 11 amino acids. V was cut by 3 bases and J by 1 base, with 3 bases left in between. The CDR3 coding sequence is TGCAGCGTTGAGGCGAACACTGAAGCTTTCTTT. Translation: CSVEANTEAFF.

The genes are TRBV11-2 and TRBJ1-1; a possible D gene is TRBD1 (6 bases). Trimming shortened V by 4 bases and J by 6 bases, and 15 bases separated the two germline ends. The CDR3 has 14 residues. Germline V gene lookup returns CDR1 SGHAT and CDR2 FQNNGV. CDR3 residues: CASSYPGQLAEAFF. For the CDR3, the DNA is TGTGCCAGCAGCTACCCAGGACAGCTAGCTGAAGCTTTCTTT.

This sequence joins TRBV28 and TRBJ1-1; no clear D gene. The CDR3 spans 13 residues. Trimming removed 10 bases from V and 5 bases from J, with 17 bases in between. Looked up from germline, CDR1 is MDHEN and CDR2 is SYDVKM. The CDR3: CAITREGWTEAFF. In nucleotides, the CDR3 is TGTGCCATCACCCGCGAGGGCTGGACTGAAGCTTTCTTT.

This chain joins TRBV5-1 and TRBJ2-3, with no clear D. The V end lost 2 bases, the J end lost 0 bases, and 7 bases lay between the germline ends. Per the germline V gene, CDR1 is SGHRS and CDR2 is YFSETQ. The length of the CDR3 is 14 residues. The CDR3 sequence is CASSFQASTDTQYF. The CDR3 coding sequence is TGCGCCAGCAGCTTTCAGGCCAGCACAGATACGCAGTATTTT.

The rearrangement links TRBV5-1 to TRBJ2-6; 7 bases are shared with TRBD1. The germline CDR1 and CDR2 sequences are SGHRS and YFSETQ. This CDR3 spans 16 amino acids. Trimming at V came to 3 bases and at J to 2 bases, leaving 5 bases not matched to a gene. The DNA for the CDR3 is TGCGCCAGCAGCTCGCCAGGGGGTCCTGGGGCCAACGTCCTGACTTTC. Residues: CASSSPGGPGANVLTF.

CDR3 in DNA: TGTGCCAGCAACTTTGGTACTAACTATGGCTACACCTTC. Translated: CASNFGTNYGYTF. The genes are TRBV2 and TRBJ1-2, with unresolved D. The V gene lost 7 bases and the J gene lost 0 bases, with 9 bases spanning the gap. Germline V gene data show CDR1 as SNHLY and CDR2 as FYNNEI. The CDR3 has 13 residues.

V usage is TRBV19 and J usage is TRBJ1-4; the D gene is possibly TRBD1 (6 bases). The CDR3 has 15 amino acids. Germline CDR1 and CDR2: LNHDA and SQIVND (reference sequence). V was pared by 6 bases and J by 7 bases, with 18 bases between. Written as DNA, the CDR3 is TGTGCCAGTAGATGGGGGACAATCGGGATTGAAAAACTGTTTTTT. Translated: CASRWGTIGIEKLFF.

This sequence joins TRBV28 and TRBJ2-5; 7 bases line up with TRBD1. Germline CDR1 and CDR2: MDHEN and SYDVKM. With 6 bases clipped from V and 4 bases from J, the junction kept 5 bases outside the gene matches. CDR3 size: 13 residues. The CDR3, as DNA: TGTGCCAGCAGCCCGACAGGGAGAGAGACCCAGTACTTC. This encodes CASSPTGRETQYF.

CDR3 nucleotide sequence: TGCGCCAGCAGCTTATTAGCGGGGGACTACGAGCAGTACTTC. Its translation is CASSLLAGDYEQYF. V gene TRBV5-1 combines with J gene TRBJ2-7, with 9 bases identical to TRBD2. Germline trimming cut 2 bases from V and 3 bases from J; bases unmatched to any gene: 3. The CDR3 spans 14 residues. Germline loops: CDR1 SGHRS, CDR2 YFSETQ.

The chain combines TRBV5-1 with TRBJ1-1, with a possible D match to TRBD1 (6 bases). V lost 3 bases and J 4 bases, leaving 13 bases between the germline ends. This CDR3 has 14 amino acids. Germline V gene sequence: CDR1 SGHRS, CDR2 YFSETQ. The CDR3 region is CASSWGQPSTEAFF. The DNA for the CDR3 is TGCGCCAGCAGCTGGGGGCAGCCAAGCACTGAAGCTTTCTTT.